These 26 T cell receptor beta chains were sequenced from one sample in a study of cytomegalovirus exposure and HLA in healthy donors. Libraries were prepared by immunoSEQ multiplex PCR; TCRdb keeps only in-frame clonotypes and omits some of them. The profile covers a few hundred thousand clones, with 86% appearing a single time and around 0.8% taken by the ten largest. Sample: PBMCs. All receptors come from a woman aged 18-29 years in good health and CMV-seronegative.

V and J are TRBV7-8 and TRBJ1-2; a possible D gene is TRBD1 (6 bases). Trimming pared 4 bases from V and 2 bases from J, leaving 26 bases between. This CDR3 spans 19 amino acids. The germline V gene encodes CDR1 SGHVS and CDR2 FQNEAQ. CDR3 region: CASSSPPLGQSGTNYGYTF. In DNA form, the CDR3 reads TGTGCCAGCAGCTCCCCCCCCCTGGGTCAGTCGGGGACAAACTATGGCTACACCTTC.

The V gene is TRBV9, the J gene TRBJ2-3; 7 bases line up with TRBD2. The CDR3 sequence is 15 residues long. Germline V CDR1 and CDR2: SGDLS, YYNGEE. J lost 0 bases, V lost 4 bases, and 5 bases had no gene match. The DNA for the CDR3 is TGTGCCAGCAGCTATATTAGCGGGAGCACAGATACGCAGTATTTT. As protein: CASSYISGSTDTQYF.

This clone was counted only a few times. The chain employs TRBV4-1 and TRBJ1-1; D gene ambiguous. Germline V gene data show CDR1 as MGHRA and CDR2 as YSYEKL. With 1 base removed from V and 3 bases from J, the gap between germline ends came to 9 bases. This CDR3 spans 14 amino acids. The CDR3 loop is CASSQGELDTEAFF. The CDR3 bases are TGCGCCAGCAGCCAAGGAGAATTGGACACTGAAGCTTTCTTT.

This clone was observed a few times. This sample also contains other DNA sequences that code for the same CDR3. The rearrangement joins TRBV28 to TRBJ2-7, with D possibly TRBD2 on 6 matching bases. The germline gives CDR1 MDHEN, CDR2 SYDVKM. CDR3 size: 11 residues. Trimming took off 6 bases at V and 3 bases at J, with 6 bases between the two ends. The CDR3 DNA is TGTGCCAGCAGGGGGGGCTACGAGCAGTACTTC. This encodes CASRGGYEQYF.

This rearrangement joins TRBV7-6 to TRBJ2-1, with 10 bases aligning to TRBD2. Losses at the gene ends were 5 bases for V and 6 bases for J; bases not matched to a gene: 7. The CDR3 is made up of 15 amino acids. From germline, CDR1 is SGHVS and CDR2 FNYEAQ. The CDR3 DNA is TGTGCCAGCAGCGGAGGACTAGCGGTTGGCAATGAGCAGTTCTTC. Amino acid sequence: CASSGGLAVGNEQFF.

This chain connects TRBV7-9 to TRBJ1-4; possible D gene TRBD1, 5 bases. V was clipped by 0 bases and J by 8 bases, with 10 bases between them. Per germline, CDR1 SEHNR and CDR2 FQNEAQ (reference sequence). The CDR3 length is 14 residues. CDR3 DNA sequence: TGTGCCAGCAGCTTAGCGGAGGGGAGGGAAAAACTGTTTTTT. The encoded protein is CASSLAEGREKLFF.

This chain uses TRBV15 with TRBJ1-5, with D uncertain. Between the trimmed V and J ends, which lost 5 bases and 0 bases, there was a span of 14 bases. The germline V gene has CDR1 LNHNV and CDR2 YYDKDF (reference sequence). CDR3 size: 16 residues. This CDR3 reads CATSERPGNSNQPQHF. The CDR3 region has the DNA TGTGCCACCAGCGAGAGGCCGGGAAATAGCAATCAGCCCCAGCATTTT.

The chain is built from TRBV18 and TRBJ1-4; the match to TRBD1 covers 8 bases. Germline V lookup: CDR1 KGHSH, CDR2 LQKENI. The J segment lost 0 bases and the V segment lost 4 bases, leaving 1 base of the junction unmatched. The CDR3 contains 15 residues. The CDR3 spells CASSLQGATNEKLFF. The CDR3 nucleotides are TGTGCCAGCTCACTACAGGGGGCAACTAATGAAAAACTGTTTTTT.

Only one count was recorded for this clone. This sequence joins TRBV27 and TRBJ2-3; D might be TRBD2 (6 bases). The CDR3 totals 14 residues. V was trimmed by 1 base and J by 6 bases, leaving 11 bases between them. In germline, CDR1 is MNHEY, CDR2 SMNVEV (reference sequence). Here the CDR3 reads CASSLWDSGDTQYF. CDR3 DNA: TGTGCCAGCAGTTTATGGGATAGCGGTGATACGCAGTATTTT.

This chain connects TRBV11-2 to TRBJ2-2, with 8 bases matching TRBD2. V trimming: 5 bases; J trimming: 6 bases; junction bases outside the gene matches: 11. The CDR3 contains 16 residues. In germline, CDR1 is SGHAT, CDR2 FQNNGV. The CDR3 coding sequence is TGTGCCAGCAGCCGCGGCAGCGGGAGTGAGGCCGGGGAGCTGTTTTTT. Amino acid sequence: CASSRGSGSEAGELFF.

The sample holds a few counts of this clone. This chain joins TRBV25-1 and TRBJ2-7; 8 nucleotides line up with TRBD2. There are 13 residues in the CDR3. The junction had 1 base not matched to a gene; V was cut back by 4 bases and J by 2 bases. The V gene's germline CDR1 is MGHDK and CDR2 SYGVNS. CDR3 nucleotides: TGTGCCAGCAGTGCGACTAGCGCCTACGAGCAGTACTTC. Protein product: CASSATSAYEQYF.

The CDR3 nucleotides read TGTGCCAGCAGTTTTGGCAGGGGGAATGAGCAGTTCTTC. The encoded protein is CASSFGRGNEQFF. This sequence joins TRBV27 and TRBJ2-1; 7 bases agree with TRBD1. Germline-derived CDR1 and CDR2 are MNHEY and SMNVEV (reference sequence). This CDR3 has 13 residues. V dropped 3 bases and J dropped 7; count of bases not matched to a gene: 3.

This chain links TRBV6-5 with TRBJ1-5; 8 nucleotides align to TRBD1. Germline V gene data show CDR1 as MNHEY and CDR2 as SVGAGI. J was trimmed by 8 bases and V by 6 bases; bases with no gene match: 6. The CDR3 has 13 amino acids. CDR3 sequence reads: CASRQGVNKPQHF. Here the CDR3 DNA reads TGTGCCAGCAGACAGGGGGTAAATAAGCCCCAGCATTTT.

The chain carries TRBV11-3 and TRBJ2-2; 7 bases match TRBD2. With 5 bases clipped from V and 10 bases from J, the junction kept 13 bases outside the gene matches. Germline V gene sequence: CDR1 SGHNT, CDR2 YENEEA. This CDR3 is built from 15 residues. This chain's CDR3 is CASSQSWGRAEELFF. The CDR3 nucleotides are TGTGCCAGCAGCCAGAGCTGGGGGAGGGCCGAGGAGCTGTTTTTT.

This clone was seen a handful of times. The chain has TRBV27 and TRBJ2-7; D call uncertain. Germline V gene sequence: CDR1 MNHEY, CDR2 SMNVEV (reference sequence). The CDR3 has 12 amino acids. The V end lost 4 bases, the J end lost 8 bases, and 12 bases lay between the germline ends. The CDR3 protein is CASSSQSSKQYF. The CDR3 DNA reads TGTGCCAGCAGTTCCCAATCCAGTAAGCAGTACTTC.

CDR3 residues: CASQGLAGVGQETQYF. CDR3 sequence (DNA): TGTGCCAGCCAAGGGCTAGCGGGAGTCGGTCAAGAGACCCAGTACTTC. The chain has TRBV18 and TRBJ2-5; 10 bases map to TRBD2. Germline V gene lookup returns CDR1 KGHSH and CDR2 LQKENI. The length of the CDR3 is 16 residues. V shed 8 bases, J shed 2 bases, and the junction held 11 bases outside the gene matches.

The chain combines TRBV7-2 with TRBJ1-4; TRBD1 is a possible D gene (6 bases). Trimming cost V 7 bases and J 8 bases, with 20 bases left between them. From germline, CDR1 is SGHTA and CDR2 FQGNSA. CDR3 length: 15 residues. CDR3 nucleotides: TGTGCCAGCAACCTAAGCGGCAATCAGGGGGAAAAACTGTTTTTT. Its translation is CASNLSGNQGEKLFF.

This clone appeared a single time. Here the CDR3 DNA reads TGCGCCAGCAGCACAGGGGCGAGCTCCTACAATGAGCAGTTCTTC. Translated, it gives CASSTGASSYNEQFF. The chain recombines TRBV4-1 with TRBJ2-1, with 7 nucleotides matching TRBD1. The CDR3 covers 15 residues. Per the germline V gene, CDR1 is MGHRA and CDR2 is YSYEKL. V lost 5 bases to trimming and J lost 0 bases; unmatched junction nucleotides: 4.

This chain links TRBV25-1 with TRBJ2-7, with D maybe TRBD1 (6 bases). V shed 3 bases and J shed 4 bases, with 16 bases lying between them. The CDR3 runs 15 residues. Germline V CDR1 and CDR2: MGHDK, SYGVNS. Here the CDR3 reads CASSEEQGYRYEQYF. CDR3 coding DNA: TGTGCCAGCAGTGAGGAACAGGGTTATAGGTACGAGCAGTACTTC.

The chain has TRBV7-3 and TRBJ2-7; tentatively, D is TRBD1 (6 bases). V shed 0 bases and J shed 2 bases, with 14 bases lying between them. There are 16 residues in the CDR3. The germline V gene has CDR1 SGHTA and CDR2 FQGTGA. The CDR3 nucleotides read TGTGCCAGCAGCTTAACCCTGGCAGGGGCGACCTACGAGCAGTACTTC. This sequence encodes CASSLTLAGATYEQYF.

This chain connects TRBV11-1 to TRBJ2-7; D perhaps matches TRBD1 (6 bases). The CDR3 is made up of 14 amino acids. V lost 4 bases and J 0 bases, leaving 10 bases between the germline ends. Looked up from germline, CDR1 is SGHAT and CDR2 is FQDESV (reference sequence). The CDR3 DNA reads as TGTGCCAGCAGCTCTACAGGGCCCTCCTACGAGCAGTACTTC. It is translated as CASSSTGPSYEQYF.

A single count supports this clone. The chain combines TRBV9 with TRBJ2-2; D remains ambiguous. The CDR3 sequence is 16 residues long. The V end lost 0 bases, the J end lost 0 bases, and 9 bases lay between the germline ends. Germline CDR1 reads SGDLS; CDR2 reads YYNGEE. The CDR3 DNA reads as TGTGCCAGCAGCGTAGGTGGCAGCGCGAACACCGGGGAGCTGTTTTTT. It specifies CASSVGGSANTGELFF.

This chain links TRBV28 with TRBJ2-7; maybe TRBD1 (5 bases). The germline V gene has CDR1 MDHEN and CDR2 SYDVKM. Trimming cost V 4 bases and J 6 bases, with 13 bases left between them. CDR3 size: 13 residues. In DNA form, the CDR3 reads TGTGCCAGCAGTTCCGCAGGGCGAGGCGAGCAGTACTTC. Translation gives CASSSAGRGEQYF.

The CDR3 DNA reads as TGTGCCAGCAGTCCCCGGGGCAACAGGGGCGGGTCCTACAATGAGCAGTTCTTC. Protein sequence: CASSPRGNRGGSYNEQFF. The rearrangement joins TRBV7-9 to TRBJ2-1; the match to TRBD1 covers 7 bases. V dropped 6 bases and J dropped 1; count of bases not matched to a gene: 15. The CDR3 has 18 amino acids. Per the germline V gene, CDR1 is SEHNR and CDR2 is FQNEAQ (reference sequence).

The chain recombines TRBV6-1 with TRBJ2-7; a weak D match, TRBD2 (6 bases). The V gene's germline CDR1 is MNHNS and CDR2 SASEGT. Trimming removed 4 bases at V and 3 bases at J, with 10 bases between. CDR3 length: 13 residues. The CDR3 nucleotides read TGTGCCAGCAGTGTAGGAGGGGACTACGAGCAGTACTTC. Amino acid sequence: CASSVGGDYEQYF.

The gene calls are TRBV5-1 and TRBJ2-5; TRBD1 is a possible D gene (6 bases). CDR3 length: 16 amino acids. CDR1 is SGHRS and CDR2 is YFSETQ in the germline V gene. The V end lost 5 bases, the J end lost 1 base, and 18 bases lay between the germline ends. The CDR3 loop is CASRAITGSFQETQYF. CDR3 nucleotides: TGCGCCAGCAGGGCGATCACAGGGAGCTTCCAAGAGACCCAGTACTTC. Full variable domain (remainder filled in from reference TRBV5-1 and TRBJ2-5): KAGVTQTPRYLIKTRGQQVTLSCSPISGHRSVSWYQQTPGQGLQFLFEYFSETQRNKGNFPGRFSGRQFSNSRSEMNVSTLELGDSALYLCASRAITGSFQETQYFGPGTRLLVL.